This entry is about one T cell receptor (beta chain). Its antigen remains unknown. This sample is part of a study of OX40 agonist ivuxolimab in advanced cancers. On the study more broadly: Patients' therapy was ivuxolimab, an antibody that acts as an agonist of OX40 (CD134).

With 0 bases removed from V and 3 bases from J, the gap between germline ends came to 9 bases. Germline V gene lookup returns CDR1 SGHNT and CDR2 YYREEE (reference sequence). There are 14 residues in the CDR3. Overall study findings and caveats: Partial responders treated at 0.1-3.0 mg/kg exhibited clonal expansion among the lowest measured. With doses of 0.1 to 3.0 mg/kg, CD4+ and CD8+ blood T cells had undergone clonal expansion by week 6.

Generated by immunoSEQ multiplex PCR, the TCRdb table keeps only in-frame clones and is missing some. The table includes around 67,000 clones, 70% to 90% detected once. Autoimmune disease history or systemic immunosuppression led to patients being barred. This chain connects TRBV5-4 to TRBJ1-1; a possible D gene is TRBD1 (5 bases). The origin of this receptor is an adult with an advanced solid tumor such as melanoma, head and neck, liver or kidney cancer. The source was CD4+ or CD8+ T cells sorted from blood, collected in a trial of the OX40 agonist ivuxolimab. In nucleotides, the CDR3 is TGTGCCAGCAGCTTGGGAGGCAGGGACACTGAAGCTTTCTTT. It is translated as CASSLGGRDTEAFF.